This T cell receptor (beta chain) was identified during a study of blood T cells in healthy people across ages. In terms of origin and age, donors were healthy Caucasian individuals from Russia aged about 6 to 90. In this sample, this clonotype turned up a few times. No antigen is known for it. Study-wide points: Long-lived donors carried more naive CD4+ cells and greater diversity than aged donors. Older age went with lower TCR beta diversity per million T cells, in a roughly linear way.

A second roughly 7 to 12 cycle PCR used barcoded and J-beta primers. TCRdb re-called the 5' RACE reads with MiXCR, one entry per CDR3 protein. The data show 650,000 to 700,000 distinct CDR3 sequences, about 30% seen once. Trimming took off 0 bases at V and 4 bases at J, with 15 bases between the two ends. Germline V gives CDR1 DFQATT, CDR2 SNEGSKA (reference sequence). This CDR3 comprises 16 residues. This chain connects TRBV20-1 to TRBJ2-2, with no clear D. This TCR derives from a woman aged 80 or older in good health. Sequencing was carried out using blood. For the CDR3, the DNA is TGCAGTGCTAGAGATTCGCGTCATGGAGTCACCGGGGAGCTGTTTTTT. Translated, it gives CSARDSRHGVTGELFF.